This TCR beta chain was found in a study of CD8 T cells in ankylosing spondylitis (dated by TCRdb to about 2017). Some background on the complete study: To find TCR variants linked to disease, the study profiled T cell receptor beta repertoires in ankylosing spondylitis patients and healthy donors. Peripheral blood was sampled, and synovial fluid was additionally collected from ankylosing spondylitis patients. The full study cohort was made up of about 24 ankylosing spondylitis patients and 95 to 130 healthy donors. Broader findings and caveats from the paper: Blood from ankylosing spondylitis patients appeared to be characterized by a TCR beta motif made up of several highly homologous amino acid variants. Some motif variants were previously reported in synovial fluid and blood of reactive arthritis patients, suggesting common disease-initiation mechanisms. According to the report, matched synovial fluid samples from ankylosing spondylitis patients were significantly enriched for the disease-linked clones. The disease-linked clones showed a CD8+ phenotype and occurred at relatively low frequencies in peripheral blood.

V and J are truncated by 3 bases and 2 bases respectively, leaving an intervening sequence of 14 bases. The CDR3 runs 15 amino acids, cysteine and phenylalanine included. The entry retains the CDR3 DNA only, 45 bases that are in frame from base 1. This clonotype was seen a handful of times. Its antigen remains undetermined. No base quality values were provided; no much bigger clone lies one nucleotide off. These reads were obtained on an Illumina HiSeq 2500. TCR beta libraries were prepared by quantitative 5'-RACE with molecular barcodes. Regarding the original processing steps: Disease-linked TCR variants were identified with a new computational method built on a probabilistic model of VDJ rearrangement. The raw public reads went through TCRdb reprocessing: fastp at Q25, MiXCR clone calling, in-frame beta chains kept. Each CDR3 protein gets just one entry, which takes the most common genes and DNA from the rows behind it. The authors' filters were not applied to this entry. The sample records 300,000 to 400,000 distinct CDR3 sequences, approximately 10% of which are singletons. Of the sample, about a tenth falls within the top ten clones.

The sequence was collected from a female donor with ankylosing spondylitis or in good health (not recorded which). The sequence is built from TRBV12-3 or TRBV12-4 and TRBJ2-7, and the D gene may be TRBD2, 6 bases matching. The material sequenced was blood, either unsorted or a sorted T cell fraction (not recorded which). The nucleotide sequence reads as follows: TGTGCCAGCAGTTTCGGAGCGGGCGGTACCTACGAGCAGTACTTC. This translates into CASSFGAGGTYEQYF.